What follows describes a single T cell receptor (beta chain). What it binds is not known. The source of the sample is a study of identical twins. Study findings and constraints: Cross-sectional statistical analysis, not tracking of the same donors, underpinned the conclusions.

Germline V gene sequence: CDR1 SGHRS, CDR2 YFSETQ. The CDR3 is made up of 14 amino acids. V lost 0 bases and J 4 bases, leaving 9 bases between the germline ends. A universal primer site was created by template switching, with the cDNA bearing unique molecular identifiers. TCRdb re-derived calls from the 5' RACE reads in MiXCR, one entry per CDR3 protein. The sample contains roughly 720,000 distinct CDR3 sequences, roughly 18% of which appear only once. These data are also associated with another study on T cells expressing NK-cell markers. Per that study: Among the eight sequenced donors, seven tested HCMV-seropositive and one tested seronegative. Expanded clones of NKG2C+ T cells had an unclear HCMV specificity.

Sample: PBMCs. The receptor's source is a woman between 18 and 29 years old in good health. The rearrangement joins TRBV5-1 to TRBJ2-3; D remains unclear. CDR3 DNA: TGCGCCAGCAGCTTGGTAGTAGCAGCAGATACGCAGTATTTT. Its protein is CASSLVVAADTQYF.